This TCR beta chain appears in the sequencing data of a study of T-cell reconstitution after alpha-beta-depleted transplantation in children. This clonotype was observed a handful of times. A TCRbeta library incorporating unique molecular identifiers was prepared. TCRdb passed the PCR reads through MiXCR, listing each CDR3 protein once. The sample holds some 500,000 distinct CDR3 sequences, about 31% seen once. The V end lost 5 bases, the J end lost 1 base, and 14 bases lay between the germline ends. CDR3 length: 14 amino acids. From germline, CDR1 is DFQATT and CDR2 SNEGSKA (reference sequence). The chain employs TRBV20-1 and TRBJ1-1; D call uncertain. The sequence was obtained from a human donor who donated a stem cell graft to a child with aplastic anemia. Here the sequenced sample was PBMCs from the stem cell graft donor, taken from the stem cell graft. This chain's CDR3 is CSAFSRSKNTEAFF. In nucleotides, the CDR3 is TGCAGTGCTTTTAGTCGCAGCAAGAACACTGAAGCTTTCTTT.